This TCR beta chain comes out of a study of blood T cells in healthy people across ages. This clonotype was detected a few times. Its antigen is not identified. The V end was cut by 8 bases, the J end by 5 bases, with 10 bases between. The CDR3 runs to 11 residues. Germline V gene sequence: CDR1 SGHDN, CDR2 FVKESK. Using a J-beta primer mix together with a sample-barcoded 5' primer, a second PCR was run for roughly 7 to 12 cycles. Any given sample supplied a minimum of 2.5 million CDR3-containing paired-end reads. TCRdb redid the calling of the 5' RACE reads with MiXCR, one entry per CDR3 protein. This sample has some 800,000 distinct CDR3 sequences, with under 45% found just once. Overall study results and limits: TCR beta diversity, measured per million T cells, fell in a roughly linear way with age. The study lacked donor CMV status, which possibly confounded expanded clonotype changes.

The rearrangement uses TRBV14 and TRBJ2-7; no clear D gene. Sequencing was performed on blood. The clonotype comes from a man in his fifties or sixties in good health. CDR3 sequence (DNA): TGTGCCAGCCGGGCCCCACACGAGCAGTACTTC. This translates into CASRAPHEQYF.